Below are 7 T cell receptor beta chains sequenced from a single sample in a study of T cell responses to AZD1222 COVID-19 vaccine. Assay: immunoSEQ multiplex PCR; the TCRdb copy retains only in-frame clones and omits some. The sample lists about 110,000 clones; more than 75% were seen once. The input for sequencing was peripheral blood, taken 28 days after the second AZD1222 dose. The source is an adult who received the AZD1222 COVID-19 vaccine.

The rearrangement uses TRBV11-2 and TRBJ1-1; no definite D call. Between the trimmed V and J ends, which lost 4 bases and 4 bases, there was a span of 19 bases. The germline V gene has CDR1 SGHAT and CDR2 FQNNGV. CDR3 length equals 16 residues. The CDR3 reads CASSSSWVIVRTEAFF. The CDR3, as DNA: TGTGCCAGCAGCTCCTCCTGGGTAATCGTTCGCACTGAAGCTTTCTTT.

The genes are TRBV19 and TRBJ1-5; maybe TRBD1 (5 bases). CDR1 and CDR2 (germline): LNHDA, SQIVND (reference sequence). The CDR3 runs 14 residues. V lost 3 bases and J 7 bases, leaving 13 bases between the germline ends. This chain's CDR3 is CASSMGPRGQPQHF. DNA for the CDR3: TGTGCCAGTAGTATGGGGCCAAGGGGACAGCCCCAGCATTTT. The whole variable domain, filled in from reference TRBV19 and TRBJ1-5, reads DGGITQSPKYLFRKEGQNVTLSCEQNLNHDAMYWYRQDPGQGLRLIYYSQIVNDFQKGDIAEGYSVSREKKESFPLTVTSAQKNPTAFYLCASSMGPRGQPQHFGDGTRLSIL.

In this sample, this clone turned up a few times. The CDR3 DNA is TGCGCCAGCAAGCTTTACGGGGGGGACACTGAAGCTTTCTTT. The encoded protein is CASKLYGGDTEAFF. This chain joins TRBV5-1 and TRBJ1-1; D possibly corresponds to TRBD1 (5 bases). Trimming stripped 6 bases from V and 3 bases from J, with 15 bases between. This CDR3 is 14 amino acids long. Germline-derived CDR1 and CDR2 are SGHRS and YFSETQ.

The chain carries TRBV14 and TRBJ2-5, with unresolved D. The V end was cut by 3 bases, the J end by 3 bases, with 8 bases between. The CDR3 contains 13 residues. Germline V gene sequence: CDR1 SGHDN, CDR2 FVKESK. The CDR3 loop reads CASSQWKKETQYF. CDR3 nucleotides: TGTGCCAGCAGCCAGTGGAAGAAAGAGACCCAGTACTTC. The whole variable domain, remainder taken from reference TRBV14 and TRBJ2-5, is EAGVTQFPSHSVIEKGQTVTLRCDPISGHDNLYWYRRVMGKEIKFLLHFVKESKQDESGMPNNRFLAERTGGTYSTLKVQPAELEDSGVYFCASSQWKKETQYFGPGTRLLVL.

The chain has TRBV10-2 and TRBJ2-1; 9 bases match TRBD2. The CDR3 runs to 15 residues. Germline V CDR1 and CDR2: WSHSY, SAAADI. V trimming: 3 bases; J trimming: 4 bases; junction bases outside the gene matches: 4. The CDR3 DNA reads as TGCGCCAGCAGTGATAGGGCGGGGGGGTACAATGAGCAGTTCTTC. Residues: CASSDRAGGYNEQFF.

The chain carries TRBV5-6 and TRBJ2-7; weak D call: TRBD2 (6 bases). The germline V gene has CDR1 SGHDT and CDR2 YYEEEE. The ends were cut back, 0 bases at V and 5 bases at J, with 12 bases in the middle. The CDR3 covers 14 residues. The CDR3 sequence: CASSLGPGADEQYF. CDR3 nucleotide sequence: TGTGCCAGCAGCTTGGGCCCGGGAGCGGACGAGCAGTACTTC.

This sequence joins TRBV7-6 and TRBJ2-1; weak D call: TRBD2 (5 bases). The CDR3 length is 15 residues. CDR1 and CDR2 (germline): SGHVS, FNYEAQ. V lost 5 bases and J lost 12, with 23 bases in between. This chain's CDR3 is CASSPRASNPAGQFF. As DNA, the CDR3 is TGTGCCAGCAGCCCGCGGGCCTCCAATCCCGCTGGGCAGTTCTTC.